The rows below give T cell receptor beta chains drawn from one sample of a study of blood T cell repertoires in COVID-19. Method: immunoSEQ multiplex PCR; TCRdb's copy keeps in-frame clones and lacks some. The sample consists of under 300,000 clones, roughly 88% of them appearing once. The sequencing input was peripheral blood. The receptors stem from a middle-aged woman who had recovered from COVID-19. CDR3s include the opening cysteine and the closing phenylalanine or tryptophan. Each record gives: clone size, D gene, J gene, V gene, CDR3 protein, CDR3 DNA. D genes are given only for firm matches. Size tells how often a clone was seen (once, few, many) or the class of an expanded clone, and some rows leave it out.

clone size: -; D gene: -; J gene: TRBJ1-2; V gene: TRBV15; CDR3 protein: CATSRDFALTQEANYGYTF; CDR3 DNA: TGTGCCACCAGCAGAGATTTTGCTTTAACACAAGAAGCTAACTATGGCTACACCTTC
clone size: -; D gene: -; J gene: TRBJ1-6; V gene: TRBV4-3; CDR3 protein: CASSQDGVRDSPLHF; CDR3 DNA: TGCGCCAGCAGCCAAGACGGGGTGAGGGATTCACCCCTCCACTTT
clone size: once; D gene: TRBD1; J gene: TRBJ1-5; V gene: TRBV30; CDR3 protein: CAWSGQGQVLGQPQHF; CDR3 DNA: TGTGCCTGGAGTGGCCAGGGACAGGTTCTAGGGCAGCCCCAGCATTTT
clone size: -; D gene: -; J gene: TRBJ2-7; V gene: TRBV15; CDR3 protein: CATSRDPGSYEQYF; CDR3 DNA: TGTGCCACCAGCAGAGATCCGGGGAGCTACGAGCAGTACTTC
clone size: once; D gene: -; J gene: TRBJ1-1; V gene: TRBV5-6; CDR3 protein: CASSLDPGATEAFF; CDR3 DNA: TGTGCCAGCAGCTTGGATCCAGGGGCCACTGAAGCTTTCTTT
clone size: -; D gene: TRBD2; J gene: TRBJ2-7; V gene: TRBV30; CDR3 protein: CAWAPGLAAEQYF; CDR3 DNA: TGTGCCTGGGCTCCGGGACTAGCGGCCGAGCAGTACTTC
clone size: -; D gene: TRBD1; J gene: TRBJ1-6; V gene: TRBV30; CDR3 protein: CAWSVQDRGSSPLHF; CDR3 DNA: TGTGCCTGGAGTGTACAGGACAGGGGAAGTTCACCCCTCCACTTT
clone size: -; D gene: -; J gene: TRBJ1-2; V gene: TRBV29-1; CDR3 protein: CSAQRGFGYGYTF; CDR3 DNA: TGCAGCGCCCAAAGGGGGTTTGGTTATGGCTACACCTTC
clone size: -; D gene: -; J gene: TRBJ2-2; V gene: TRBV3-1/TRBV3-2; CDR3 protein: CASSQVHSNTGELFF; CDR3 DNA: TGTGCCAGCAGCCAAGTTCACTCGAACACCGGGGAGCTGTTTTTT
clone size: -; D gene: TRBD1; J gene: TRBJ2-4; V gene: TRBV9; CDR3 protein: CASSSQGAGNIQYF; CDR3 DNA: TGTGCCAGCAGCTCCCAGGGGGCAGGTAACATTCAGTACTTC
clone size: -; D gene: -; J gene: TRBJ1-3; V gene: TRBV24-1; CDR3 protein: CATSDPGTGNTIYF; CDR3 DNA: TGTGCCACCAGTGATCCAGGGACTGGAAACACCATATATTTT
clone size: -; D gene: TRBD2; J gene: TRBJ2-3; V gene: TRBV7-3; CDR3 protein: CASSLGLAGAADTQYF; CDR3 DNA: TGTGCCAGCAGCTTGGGGCTAGCGGGAGCCGCAGATACGCAGTATTTT
clone size: once; D gene: -; J gene: TRBJ2-7; V gene: TRBV28; CDR3 protein: CASSFPGAVYEQYF; CDR3 DNA: TGTGCCAGCAGTTTTCCAGGGGCGGTCTACGAGCAGTACTTC
clone size: -; D gene: TRBD1; J gene: TRBJ1-1; V gene: TRBV29-1; CDR3 protein: CSVMKPGQATEAFF; CDR3 DNA: TGCAGCGTTATGAAACCGGGACAGGCCACTGAAGCTTTCTTT
clone size: -; D gene: TRBD2; J gene: TRBJ2-3; V gene: TRBV29-1; CDR3 protein: CSVEVPGLDATDTQYF; CDR3 DNA: TGCAGCGTTGAAGTCCCGGGACTAGACGCAACAGATACGCAGTATTTT
clone size: -; D gene: -; J gene: TRBJ1-2; V gene: TRBV28; CDR3 protein: CASRISGTNYGYTF; CDR3 DNA: TGTGCCAGCAGGATCAGCGGGACAAACTATGGCTACACCTTC
clone size: -; D gene: -; J gene: TRBJ1-2; V gene: TRBV30; CDR3 protein: CAWSVPRSTGPYGYTF; CDR3 DNA: TGTGCCTGGAGTGTACCCCGCTCAACAGGGCCCTATGGCTACACCTTC
clone size: once; D gene: -; J gene: TRBJ1-6; V gene: TRBV12-3/TRBV12-4; CDR3 protein: CASAGSRNSPLHF; CDR3 DNA: TGTGCCAGCGCGGGGAGCCGTAATTCACCCCTCCACTTT
clone size: -; D gene: -; J gene: TRBJ1-3; V gene: TRBV19; CDR3 protein: CAVQGSSGNTIYF; CDR3 DNA: TGTGCCGTGCAGGGATCTAGTGGAAACACCATATATTTT
clone size: -; D gene: -; J gene: TRBJ2-7; V gene: TRBV6-2/TRBV6-3; CDR3 protein: CASSYYSEQLKGQYF; CDR3 DNA: TGTGCCAGCAGTTACTATAGCGAGCAGCTAAAGGGGCAGTACTTC
clone size: -; D gene: TRBD2; J gene: TRBJ2-7; V gene: TRBV11-2; CDR3 protein: CASSPSGASYEQYF; CDR3 DNA: TGTGCCAGCAGCCCTAGCGGGGCCTCCTACGAGCAGTACTTC
clone size: few; D gene: -; J gene: TRBJ2-2; V gene: TRBV7-2; CDR3 protein: CASSTQGTWGNTGELFF; CDR3 DNA: TGTGCCAGCAGCACCCAAGGGACATGGGGCAATACCGGGGAGCTGTTTTTT
clone size: -; D gene: -; J gene: TRBJ2-1; V gene: TRBV19; CDR3 protein: CASSVSAGAINEQFF; CDR3 DNA: TGTGCCTCCTCCGTGTCGGCAGGGGCCATCAATGAGCAGTTCTTC
clone size: -; D gene: TRBD2; J gene: TRBJ2-7; V gene: TRBV5-4; CDR3 protein: CASSLSGVGEQYF; CDR3 DNA: TGTGCCAGCAGCTTGAGCGGGGTAGGAGAGCAGTACTTC
clone size: -; D gene: TRBD1; J gene: TRBJ2-7; V gene: TRBV29-1; CDR3 protein: CSVSGQGVEQYF; CDR3 DNA: TGCAGCGTCTCGGGACAGGGGGTCGAGCAGTACTTC
clone size: -; D gene: -; J gene: TRBJ2-2; V gene: TRBV9; CDR3 protein: CASSATGLNTGELFF; CDR3 DNA: TGTGCCAGCAGCGCGACTGGACTGAACACCGGGGAGCTGTTTTTT
clone size: -; D gene: -; J gene: TRBJ2-1; V gene: TRBV18; CDR3 protein: CASSPQGTGAGEQFF; CDR3 DNA: TGTGCCAGCTCCCCACAAGGGACGGGAGCGGGTGAGCAGTTCTTC
clone size: -; D gene: -; J gene: TRBJ2-1; V gene: TRBV5-1; CDR3 protein: CASSFSAVLSYNEQFF; CDR3 DNA: TGCGCCAGCAGCTTTTCAGCGGTGTTATCCTACAATGAGCAGTTCTTC
clone size: -; D gene: TRBD2; J gene: TRBJ2-3; V gene: TRBV30; CDR3 protein: CACGGSTDTQYF; CDR3 DNA: TGTGCCTGCGGGGGGAGCACAGATACGCAGTATTTT
clone size: -; D gene: TRBD1; J gene: TRBJ2-2; V gene: TRBV29-1; CDR3 protein: CSARQGTTGELFF; CDR3 DNA: TGCAGCGCTCGACAGGGAACCACCGGGGAGCTGTTTTTT
clone size: -; D gene: TRBD1; J gene: TRBJ2-7; V gene: TRBV6-2/TRBV6-3; CDR3 protein: CASSDRAYEQYF; CDR3 DNA: TGTGCCAGCAGCGACAGGGCCTACGAGCAGTACTTC
clone size: -; D gene: -; J gene: TRBJ2-5; V gene: TRBV3-1/TRBV3-2; CDR3 protein: CASSQRGGQETQYF; CDR3 DNA: TGTGCCAGCAGCCAAAGGGGGGGGCAAGAGACCCAGTACTTC
clone size: once; D gene: -; J gene: TRBJ2-5; V gene: TRBV6-5; CDR3 protein: CASSRREGETQYF; CDR3 DNA: TGTGCCAGCAGCCGCCGGGAAGGAGAGACCCAGTACTTC
clone size: once; D gene: -; J gene: TRBJ1-4; V gene: TRBV19; CDR3 protein: CASSMGVATNEKLFF; CDR3 DNA: TGTGCCAGTAGTATGGGAGTGGCAACTAATGAAAAACTGTTTTTT
clone size: -; D gene: TRBD2; J gene: TRBJ2-2; V gene: TRBV7-2; CDR3 protein: CASSSRPGLESGELFF; CDR3 DNA: TGTGCCAGCAGCTCAAGACCGGGACTAGAGTCCGGGGAGCTGTTTTTT
clone size: once; D gene: -; J gene: TRBJ1-2; V gene: TRBV21-1; CDR3 protein: CASSHDKTGSYTF; CDR3 DNA: TGTGCCAGCAGCCATGATAAGACAGGTTCATACACCTTC
clone size: -; D gene: -; J gene: TRBJ2-2; V gene: TRBV19; CDR3 protein: CASSSQPGNGELFF; CDR3 DNA: TGTGCCAGTAGTAGCCAGCCCGGGAACGGGGAGCTGTTTTTT
clone size: -; D gene: -; J gene: TRBJ1-6; V gene: TRBV5-5; CDR3 protein: CASSSTGYNSPLHF; CDR3 DNA: TGTGCCAGCAGCTCAACAGGATATAATTCACCCCTCCACTTT
clone size: few; D gene: -; J gene: TRBJ1-6; V gene: TRBV11-2; CDR3 protein: CASRLRTNNSPLHF; CDR3 DNA: TGTGCCAGCAGACTCAGGACTAATAATTCACCCCTCCACTTT
clone size: -; D gene: -; J gene: TRBJ2-1; V gene: TRBV6-2/TRBV6-3; CDR3 protein: CASSHDGGRNQKFF; CDR3 DNA: TGTGCCAGCAGTCATGACGGGGGGCGTAATCAAAAGTTCTTC
clone size: -; D gene: TRBD1; J gene: TRBJ1-2; V gene: TRBV9; CDR3 protein: CASSVEAADRVYGYTF; CDR3 DNA: TGTGCCAGCAGCGTAGAAGCCGCGGACAGGGTTTATGGCTACACCTTC
clone size: -; D gene: TRBD2; J gene: TRBJ2-2; V gene: TRBV5-1; CDR3 protein: CASSPKAGGPAGELFF; CDR3 DNA: TGCGCCAGCAGCCCCAAAGCGGGAGGGCCTGCCGGGGAGCTGTTTTTT
clone size: few; D gene: -; J gene: TRBJ1-6; V gene: TRBV7-3; CDR3 protein: CASSLSEGSPLHF; CDR3 DNA: TGTGCCAGCAGCTTATCAGAGGGATCACCCCTCCACTTT
clone size: -; D gene: TRBD1; J gene: TRBJ1-5; V gene: TRBV18; CDR3 protein: CASSWDRDQPQHF; CDR3 DNA: TGTGCCAGCTCCTGGGACAGGGATCAGCCCCAGCATTTT
clone size: -; D gene: -; J gene: TRBJ2-7; V gene: TRBV9; CDR3 protein: CASSSGSSYEQYF; CDR3 DNA: TGTGCCAGCAGCTCAGGATCCTCCTACGAGCAGTACTTC
clone size: -; D gene: TRBD1; J gene: TRBJ1-6; V gene: TRBV28; CDR3 protein: CASSGLTGGNSPLHF; CDR3 DNA: TGTGCCAGCAGTGGCCTTACAGGGGGTAATTCACCCCTCCACTTT
clone size: -; D gene: TRBD2; J gene: TRBJ2-7; V gene: TRBV28; CDR3 protein: CASSSLGASGGSYEQYF; CDR3 DNA: TGTGCCAGCAGTTCCCTAGGCGCTTCGGGGGGCTCCTACGAGCAGTACTTC